What follows describes a single TCR beta chain. The antigen remains unidentified. A much larger clone differs by one base, so this may be a read error. The data derive from a study of read filtering for tumor transcriptome and immune sequencing. As for the study in general: DNase treatment preceded whole-transcriptome library preparation.

From approximately 430 ng of RNA, a library with molecular barcoded alpha/delta and beta/gamma adaptors was made. TCRdb redid the calling of the reads with MiXCR, one entry per CDR3 protein. Of about 48,000 distinct CDR3 sequences listed, roughly 19% are singletons. Study-wide points: Without single-read clonotypes, shared clonotype proportions correlated more between IR-seq and RNA-seq.

Per germline, CDR1 SGHTA and CDR2 FQGNSA. The CDR3 contains 13 residues. The clonotype originates from a donor at least 40 years old with multiple myeloma. This chain joins TRBV7-2 and TRBJ2-3; D is unresolved. The source material was a population of CD138-negative cells sorted from bone marrow. CDR3 in DNA: TGTGTCAGCGCCCAACGAATCGATACTCCGGGGTATTTT. This translates into CVSAQRIDTPGYF.